This TCR beta chain is from a study of post-analysis software for immune sequencing data. General study results and limits: In patients, five or six TRBV segments were more frequent than in controls, with TRBV5-6, TRBV5-1 and TRBV20-1 among them.

On this clonotype: The antigen is not known. The junction and the germline gene differ at one end; a read error may be behind it.

Unique molecular identifiers were carried by the TCR beta cDNA libraries. TCRdb used MiXCR to reprocess the PCR reads, holding one entry per CDR3 protein. The table has roughly 800,000 distinct CDR3 sequences, around 27% seen once. The CDR3 consists of 13 residues. Germline CDR1 is SGHDT and CDR2 is YYEEEE. The TCR sequence derives from a girl between 5 and 17 years old with multiple sclerosis. V and J are TRBV5-6 and TRBJ2-1, with D perhaps matching TRBD1 (5 bases). The sequenced material came from blood. CDR3 DNA sequence: TGTGCCAGCTGCCCAAGGGGATACAATGAGCAGGTCTTC. It codes for CASCPRGYNEQVF.